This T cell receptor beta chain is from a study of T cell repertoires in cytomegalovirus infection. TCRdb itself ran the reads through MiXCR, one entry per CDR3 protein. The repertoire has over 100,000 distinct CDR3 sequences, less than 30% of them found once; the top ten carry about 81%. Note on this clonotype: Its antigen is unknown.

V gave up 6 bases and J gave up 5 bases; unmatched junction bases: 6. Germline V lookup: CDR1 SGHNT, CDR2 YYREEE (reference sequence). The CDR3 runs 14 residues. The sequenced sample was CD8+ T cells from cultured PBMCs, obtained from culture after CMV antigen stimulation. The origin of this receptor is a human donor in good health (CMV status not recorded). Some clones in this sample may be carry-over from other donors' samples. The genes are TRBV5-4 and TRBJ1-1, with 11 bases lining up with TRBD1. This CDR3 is CASTGQGAGTEAFF. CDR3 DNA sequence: TGTGCCAGCACCGGACAGGGGGCTGGGACTGAAGCTTTCTTT.